Listed below are T cell receptor beta chains from one sample, sequenced in a study of CD8 T cells in ankylosing spondylitis. Each CDR3 protein is one row after TCRdb ran MiXCR on the 5' RACE reads. The table has about 240,000 distinct CDR3 sequences, more than 20% seen once. Sequencing was done on a sample of blood, either unsorted or a sorted T cell fraction (not recorded which). These receptors were taken from a male donor with ankylosing spondylitis or in good health (not recorded which). The CDR3 runs from the conserved cysteine through the conserved F or W. Each record gives: clone size, V gene, J gene, CDR3 protein. Rows give clone size only sometimes, using once, few, many, or a class for an expanded clone.

>many|TRBV6-5|TRBJ2-1
CASSYWTGKEQFF
>many|TRBV20-1|TRBJ1-2
CSGTGGDYGYTF
>-|TRBV25-1|TRBJ2-1
CASSDWGISYNEQFF
>-|TRBV7-9|TRBJ2-5
CASSLYWGDETQYF
>many|TRBV29-1|TRBJ1-1
CSTGQGVNTEAFF
>-|TRBV28|TRBJ2-7
CASSTPGSRGSISYEQYF
>many|TRBV10-1|TRBJ2-5
CASSREFGETQYF
>few|TRBV7-2|TRBJ2-3
CASSLRFRPDTQYF
>-|TRBV7-8|TRBJ2-1
CASSPNRDNEQFF
>-|TRBV20-1|TRBJ1-6
CSAPGRASNSPLHF
>once|TRBV10-2|TRBJ2-7
CASSEVGGLSYEQYF
>many|TRBV12-3/TRBV12-4|TRBJ1-4
CASSSRGPTNEKLFF
>many|TRBV18|TRBJ2-7
CASSPAPTYEQYF
>few|TRBV6-1|TRBJ1-6
CASRRGQGYNSPLHF
>many|TRBV20-1|TRBJ2-7
CSAREGELAGGEQYF
>few|TRBV12-3/TRBV12-4|TRBJ2-7
CASSQGTGYYEQYF
>-|TRBV29-1|TRBJ1-1
CSVDSEMNTEAFF
>few|TRBV20-1|TRBJ2-7
CSARDTRDEQYF
>-|TRBV12-3/TRBV12-4|TRBJ2-3
CASRPWTGGTDTQYF
>many|TRBV10-3|TRBJ2-5
CAISRGQVQETQYF
>many|TRBV20-1|TRBJ1-2
CSARDPGRGVHGYTF
>many|TRBV6-4|TRBJ1-3
CASSDSTGAGNTIYF
>many|TRBV3-1|TRBJ1-5
CASSQGRSVGQPQHF
>-|TRBV5-1|TRBJ2-2
CASSSQGFIGTGELFF
>many|TRBV29-1|TRBJ1-6
CSVDETGRDRGYSPLHF
>many|TRBV7-9|TRBJ2-3
CASSLERDTQYF
>many|TRBV5-1|TRBJ1-2
CASSLASGGYTF
>once|TRBV20-1|TRBJ2-5
CSATILAGGPLQETQYF
>many|TRBV10-3|TRBJ1-5
CAISDWDGGPLGPQHF
>-|TRBV7-9|TRBJ2-2
CASSLRAPGELFF
>-|TRBV10-1|TRBJ2-7
CASSGSQGLGYEQYF
>-|TRBV24-1|TRBJ2-7
CATSDTTGAYEQYF
>many|TRBV7-2|TRBJ2-2
CASSLGLHNTGELFF
>many|TRBV20-1|TRBJ2-7
CSAPPGGTQSYEQYF
>many|TRBV12-3/TRBV12-4|TRBJ1-4
CASSLDAFNEKLFF
>many|TRBV12-3/TRBV12-4|TRBJ2-7
CASRDSGGRDYEQYF
>few|TRBV20-1|TRBJ2-7
CSARPGVGIEQYF
>many|TRBV7-3|TRBJ2-1
CASSLNRVGHNEQFF
>many|TRBV10-3|TRBJ1-1
CAISLTQENTEAFF
>-|TRBV5-4|TRBJ2-1
CASRSELRSSYNEQFF
>-|TRBV20-1|TRBJ2-3
CSADSMAPLAEGTDTQYF